A single sample gave rise to the 18 T cell receptor beta chains below, sequenced in a study of blood T cell repertoires in COVID-19. Assay used: immunoSEQ multiplex PCR; TCRdb lists only in-frame clones, some missing. Seen here are roughly 200,000 clones, 83% observed once, and the top ten hold 4.8%. The sequencing input was PBMCs or T cells enriched from blood (not recorded which). Source of these receptors: a woman aged 50 to 65 who had been exposed to COVID-19.

The rearrangement links TRBV5-1 to TRBJ1-1; D possibly corresponds to TRBD1 (5 bases). The CDR3 runs to 15 residues. The V gene lost 2 bases and the J gene lost 1 base, with 12 bases spanning the gap. Germline lookup yields CDR1 SGHRS and CDR2 YFSETQ. The CDR3 sequence is CASSLGARGNTEAFF. The DNA of the CDR3 is TGCGCCAGCAGCTTAGGGGCAAGAGGGAACACTGAAGCTTTCTTT. The variable domain in full, completed from reference TRBV5-1 and TRBJ1-1, reads KAGVTQTPRYLIKTRGQQVTLSCSPISGHRSVSWYQQTPGQGLQFLFEYFSETQRNKGNFPGRFSGRQFSNSRSEMNVSTLELGDSALYLCASSLGARGNTEAFFGQGTRLTVV.

This clone has more than one count but fewer than ten. The rearrangement uses TRBV15 and TRBJ1-1; D uncertain. CDR3 size: 15 residues. Germline loops: CDR1 LNHNV, CDR2 YYDKDF (reference sequence). V was cut by 5 bases and J by 1 base, with 14 bases left in between. Here the CDR3 DNA reads TGTGCCACCAGCGGGTGGCGGGCGGGGAACACTGAAGCTTTCTTT. It yields the protein CATSGWRAGNTEAFF. The entire variable domain, with the rest obtained from reference TRBV15 and TRBJ1-1, is as follows: DAMVIQNPRYQVTQFGKPVTLSCSQTLNHNVMYWYQQKSSQAPKLLFHYYDKDFNNEADTPDNFQSRRPNTSFCFLDIRSPGLGDTAMYLCATSGWRAGNTEAFFGQGTRLTVV.

This chain connects TRBV5-6 to TRBJ2-1, with TRBD2 as a possible D gene (6 bases). There are 15 residues in the CDR3. Germline V lookup: CDR1 SGHDT, CDR2 YYEEEE. The V end lost 3 bases, the J end lost 3 bases, and 13 bases lay between the germline ends. CDR3 region: CASSSTSGSYNEQFF. In DNA, the CDR3 is TGTGCCAGCAGCTCTACCTCCGGGAGCTACAATGAGCAGTTCTTC.

This chain links TRBV5-1 with TRBJ2-7, with 8 positions matching TRBD1. CDR1 and CDR2 from the germline V gene are SGHRS and YFSETQ. The length of the CDR3 is 15 residues. V shed 0 bases, J shed 1 base, and the junction held 3 bases outside the gene matches. CDR3: CASSLAQGASYEQYF. CDR3 nucleotides: TGCGCCAGCAGCTTGGCCCAGGGGGCATCCTACGAGCAGTACTTC.

V gene TRBV27 combines with J gene TRBJ2-5; 9 bases fit TRBD2. V was pared by 0 bases and J by 5 bases, with 7 bases of the junction left unmatched. The CDR3 runs to 16 residues. Per the germline V gene, CDR1 is MNHEY and CDR2 is SMNVEV (reference sequence). CDR3 DNA sequence: TGTGCCAGCAGTTTATCAGCGGGGGGCCCAACCGAGACCCAGTACTTC. Amino acids: CASSLSAGGPTETQYF.

This clone was seen a few times. The chain recombines TRBV19 with TRBJ1-2; 10 positions agree with TRBD1. The CDR3 contains 16 residues. Trimming cost V 4 bases and J 4 bases; bases outside gene matches: 9. Germline V gene lookup returns CDR1 LNHDA and CDR2 SQIVND (reference sequence). The DNA of the CDR3 is TGTGCCAGTAGTACCACCGGGACAGGGGAGGCCTATGGCTACACCTTC. Encoded protein: CASSTTGTGEAYGYTF. The variable domain in full, with the rest retrieved from reference TRBV19 and TRBJ1-2, is DGGITQSPKYLFRKEGQNVTLSCEQNLNHDAMYWYRQDPGQGLRLIYYSQIVNDFQKGDIAEGYSVSREKKESFPLTVTSAQKNPTAFYLCASSTTGTGEAYGYTFGSGTRLTVV.

This chain connects TRBV28 to TRBJ2-1; 8 bases are a match to TRBD2. The CDR3 totals 16 residues. Trimming cost V 4 bases and J 7 bases; bases outside gene matches: 12. Germline V gene lookup returns CDR1 MDHEN and CDR2 SYDVKM. CDR3 sequence reads: CASSSPAGTSGNEQFF. CDR3 in DNA: TGTGCCAGCAGTTCCCCCGCCGGGACTAGTGGTAATGAGCAGTTCTTC. The variable domain in full, completed from reference TRBV28 and TRBJ2-1, reads DVKVTQSSRYLVKRTGEKVFLECVQDMDHENMFWYRQDPGLGLRLIYFSYDVKMKEKGDIPEGYSVSREKKERFSLILESASTNQTSMYLCASSSPAGTSGNEQFFGPGTRLTVL.

The V gene is TRBV5-8, the J gene TRBJ1-4; 7 bases map to TRBD1. The CDR3 runs 15 residues. The trim removed 4 bases at V and 9 bases at J, leaving 12 bases unmatched. CDR1 and CDR2 (germline): SGHTS, YDEGEE. The CDR3, as DNA: TGTGCCAGCAGCGACGACCGGGACAGCACAAAAAAACTGTTTTTT. Its translation is CASSDDRDSTKKLFF.

The chain employs TRBV7-8 and TRBJ1-6; TRBD1 matches at 7 bases. J gave up 4 bases and V 4 bases, and 4 bases lay outside the gene matches. In germline, CDR1 is SGHVS, CDR2 FQNEAQ. The CDR3 has 15 amino acids. Written as DNA, the CDR3 is TGTGCCAGCAGCTCGACAGGGTTATATAATTCACCCCTCCACTTT. Protein sequence: CASSSTGLYNSPLHF.

The chain combines TRBV11-1 with TRBJ2-5, with D tentatively TRBD1 (5 bases). Trimming removed 1 base from V and 4 bases from J, with 13 bases in between. The CDR3 runs to 15 residues. Germline V lookup: CDR1 SGHAT, CDR2 FQDESV (reference sequence). CDR3 sequence: CASSLDRRVRETQYF. The CDR3 DNA follows: TGTGCCAGCAGCTTAGATCGCAGGGTTCGAGAGACCCAGTACTTC.

The chain has TRBV12-3 or TRBV12-4 and TRBJ1-5; tentative D call: TRBD1 (6 bases). The ends were cut back, 7 bases at V and 5 bases at J, with 12 bases in the middle. This CDR3 region has 13 residues. CDR3 residues: CASNRGAHQPQHF. CDR3 sequence (DNA): TGTGCCAGCAATCGGGGGGCCCATCAGCCCCAGCATTTT.

The chain links TRBV18 to TRBJ1-1; 7 bases match TRBD1. Germline V CDR1 and CDR2: KGHSH, LQKENI. V gave up 0 bases and J gave up 2 bases; unmatched junction bases: 3. The CDR3 covers 15 residues. In DNA form, the CDR3 reads TGTGCCAGCTCACCACCGACAGGGCGAAACACTGAAGCTTTCTTT. Protein: CASSPPTGRNTEAFF.

The V and J genes are TRBV5-5 and TRBJ1-5; D perhaps matches TRBD1 (5 bases). Looked up from germline, CDR1 is SGHKS and CDR2 is YYEKEE (reference sequence). This CDR3 is 14 amino acids long. Trimming left V 4 bases short and J 4 bases short, with 12 bases between. DNA for the CDR3: TGTGCCAGCAGCGCTGTTCGGGGGAATCAGCCCCAGCATTTT. This encodes CASSAVRGNQPQHF.

The rearrangement uses TRBV6-2 or TRBV6-3 and TRBJ1-2; D may be TRBD1 (5 bases). The V gene lost 2 bases and the J gene lost 4 bases, with 8 bases spanning the gap. The CDR3 totals 13 residues. Per the germline V gene, CDR1 is MNHEY and CDR2 is SVGEGT. The DNA for the CDR3 is TGTGCCAGCAGTTACAACACAGGCTATGGCTACACCTTC. Amino acid sequence: CASSYNTGYGYTF.

The chain links TRBV13 to TRBJ1-1, with unresolved D. CDR1 and CDR2 from the germline V gene are PRHDT and FYEKMQ (reference sequence). Trimming removed 1 base at V and 2 bases at J, with 5 bases between. This CDR3 is 13 amino acids long. The DNA of the CDR3 is TGTGCCAGCAGCTTAGTGTCTAACACTGAAGCTTTCTTT. As protein: CASSLVSNTEAFF. Full variable domain (outside the CDR3, taken from reference TRBV13 and TRBJ1-1): AAGVIQSPRHLIKEKRETATLKCYPIPRHDTVYWYQQGPGQDPQFLISFYEKMQSDKGSIPDRFSAQQFSDYHSELNMSSLELGDSALYFCASSLVSNTEAFFGQGTRLTVV.

V and J are TRBV15 and TRBJ2-6; TRBD2 is a possible D gene (6 bases). CDR1 and CDR2 (germline): LNHNV, YYDKDF (reference sequence). The CDR3 has 15 amino acids. Trimming took off 5 bases at V and 2 bases at J, with 10 bases between the two ends. The CDR3 loop is CATSRPGAGANVLTF. The DNA of the CDR3 is TGTGCCACCAGCCGGCCGGGGGCTGGGGCCAACGTCCTGACTTTC. The full variable domain, completed using reference TRBV15 and TRBJ2-6, is DAMVIQNPRYQVTQFGKPVTLSCSQTLNHNVMYWYQQKSSQAPKLLFHYYDKDFNNEADTPDNFQSRRPNTSFCFLDIRSPGLGDTAMYLCATSRPGAGANVLTFGAGSRLTVL.

The J gene is TRBJ1-2, the V gene TRBV6-4; D call uncertain. The germline V gene has CDR1 MRHNA and CDR2 SNTAGT. There are 15 residues in the CDR3. The V and J ends lost 3 bases and 2 bases respectively, with 13 bases between them. The chain's CDR3 is CASSESGEANYGYTF. The CDR3 DNA is TGTGCCAGCAGTGAGTCCGGGGAGGCCAACTATGGCTACACCTTC.

Worth noting for this clone: Other DNA sequences within the sample encode an identical CDR3. The genes are TRBV19 and TRBJ1-4; no clear D. The germline CDR1 and CDR2 sequences are LNHDA and SQIVND (reference sequence). V lost 5 bases to trimming and J lost 7 bases, with 8 bases between them. CDR3 length equals 12 residues. The CDR3 DNA follows: TGTGCCAGTAGTCCCGGGGTTGAAAAACTGTTTTTT. Translation gives CASSPGVEKLFF.